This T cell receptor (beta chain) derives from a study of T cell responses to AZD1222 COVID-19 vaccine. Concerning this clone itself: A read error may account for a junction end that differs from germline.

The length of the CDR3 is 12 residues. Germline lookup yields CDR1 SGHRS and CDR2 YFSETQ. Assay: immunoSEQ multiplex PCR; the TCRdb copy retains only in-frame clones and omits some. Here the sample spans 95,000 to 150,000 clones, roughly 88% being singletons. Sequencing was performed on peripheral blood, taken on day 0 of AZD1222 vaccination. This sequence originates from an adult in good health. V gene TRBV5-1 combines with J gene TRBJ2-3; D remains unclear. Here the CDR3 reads CASSWGSDTQYF. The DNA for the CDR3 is TGCGCCAGCAGCTGGGGTTCAGACACGCAGTATTTT.